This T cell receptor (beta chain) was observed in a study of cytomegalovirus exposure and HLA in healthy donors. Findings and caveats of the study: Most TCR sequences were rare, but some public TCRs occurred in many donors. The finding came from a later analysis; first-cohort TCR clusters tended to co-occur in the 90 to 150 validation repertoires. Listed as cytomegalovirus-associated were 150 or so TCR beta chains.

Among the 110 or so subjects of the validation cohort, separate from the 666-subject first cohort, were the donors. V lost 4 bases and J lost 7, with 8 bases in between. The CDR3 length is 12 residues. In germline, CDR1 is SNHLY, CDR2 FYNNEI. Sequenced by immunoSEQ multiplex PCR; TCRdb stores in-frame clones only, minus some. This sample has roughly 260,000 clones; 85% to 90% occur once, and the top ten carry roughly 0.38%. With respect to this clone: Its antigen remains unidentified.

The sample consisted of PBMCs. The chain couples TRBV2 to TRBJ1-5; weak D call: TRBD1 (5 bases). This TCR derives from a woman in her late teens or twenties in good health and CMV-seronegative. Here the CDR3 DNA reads TGTGCCAGCAGTGGTGGACAACAGCCCCAGCATTTT. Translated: CASSGGQQPQHF.